These 18 T cell receptor beta chains were sequenced from one sample in a study of blood T cell repertoires in COVID-19. Libraries were prepared by immunoSEQ multiplex PCR; TCRdb keeps only in-frame clonotypes and omits some of them. The table has 130,000 or so clones, approximately 84% seen once. Sequencing input: peripheral blood. The receptors here all came from a human donor in a cohort sampled during active COVID-19.

The V and J genes are TRBV3-1 (or the pseudogene TRBV3-2) and TRBJ2-7; D remains ambiguous. V lost 4 bases to trimming and J lost 4 bases, with 11 bases between them. This CDR3 is built from 13 residues. Germline loops: CDR1 LGHDT, CDR2 YNNKEL (reference sequence). This CDR3 is CASSPGSQYEQYF. The CDR3 nucleotides are TGTGCCAGCAGCCCGGGTTCTCAATACGAGCAGTACTTC.

The chain uses TRBV6-1 and TRBJ2-5; 9 bases align to TRBD1. J was trimmed by 4 bases and V by 3 bases; bases with no gene match: 18. The CDR3 totals 19 residues. Per the germline V gene, CDR1 is MNHNS and CDR2 is SASEGT. In DNA form, the CDR3 reads TGTGCCAGCAGTGACCGGTTTATAACAGGGGGCAGAGGAAGAGAGACCCAGTACTTC. This encodes CASSDRFITGGRGRETQYF.

The count of this clone is one. For the CDR3, the DNA is TGTGCCAGCAGACCCCCGGGACAGAATAACTATGGCTACACCTTC. Amino acids: CASRPPGQNNYGYTF. This chain links TRBV6-5 with TRBJ1-2; TRBD1 aligns across 7 bases. This CDR3 has 15 residues. Germline V lookup: CDR1 MNHEY, CDR2 SVGAGI. V lost 6 bases to trimming and J lost 1 base; unmatched junction nucleotides: 8.

This rearrangement joins TRBV19 to TRBJ2-3, with a tentative D call TRBD1 (5 bases). This CDR3 has 14 amino acids. V lost 5 bases and J lost 6, with 15 bases in between. CDR1 is LNHDA and CDR2 is SQIVND in the germline V gene (reference sequence). CDR3: CASSRGAVWDTQYF. CDR3 DNA sequence: TGTGCCAGTAGTCGTGGGGCCGTATGGGATACGCAGTATTTT. Variable domain in full (rest from reference TRBV19 and TRBJ2-3): DGGITQSPKYLFRKEGQNVTLSCEQNLNHDAMYWYRQDPGQGLRLIYYSQIVNDFQKGDIAEGYSVSREKKESFPLTVTSAQKNPTAFYLCASSRGAVWDTQYFGPGTRLTVL.

The V and J genes are TRBV27 and TRBJ1-4; D possibly corresponds to TRBD1 (6 bases). Trimming stripped 5 bases from V and 8 bases from J, with 15 bases between. Germline CDR1 reads MNHEY; CDR2 reads SMNVEV (reference sequence). CDR3 length: 14 residues. The CDR3 DNA is TGTGCCAGCAGTCCCGGGACACGCGTCGAAAAACTGTTTTTT. Its translation is CASSPGTRVEKLFF.

On this clone itself: The junction departs from germline at one end; a sequencing error may be responsible. The rearrangement joins TRBV18 to TRBJ2-1, with D possibly being TRBD1 (5 bases). CDR1 is KGHSH and CDR2 is LQKENI in the germline V gene. The CDR3 contains 15 residues. The CDR3 loop is CASSPQGARENEQFF. The CDR3 nucleotides read TGTGCCAGCTCCCCACAAGGGGCCAGGGAAAATGAGCAGTTCTTC.

CDR3 amino acids: CASSLNGSPGQTYGYTF. The CDR3, as DNA: TGTGCCAGCAGTTTAAATGGATCGCCAGGGCAAACCTATGGCTACACCTTC. This chain links TRBV27 with TRBJ1-2, with D possibly matching TRBD1 (5 bases). The germline gives CDR1 MNHEY, CDR2 SMNVEV (reference sequence). This CDR3 has 17 amino acids. V dropped 2 bases and J dropped 4 bases, with 20 bases sitting between them.

The V and J genes are TRBV5-5 and TRBJ1-2, with TRBD1 identical over 8 bases. The V gene's germline CDR1 is SGHKS and CDR2 YYEKEE (reference sequence). This CDR3 is built from 14 residues. The V gene end was trimmed by 0 bases and the J gene end by 3 bases; junction bases not matched to a gene: 1. This CDR3 reads CASSLDRGDYGYTF. The CDR3 DNA sequence: TGTGCCAGCAGCTTGGACAGGGGGGACTATGGCTACACCTTC.

This rearrangement joins TRBV4-2 to TRBJ2-1, with D possibly matching TRBD2 (6 bases). Germline V gene sequence: CDR1 LGHNA, CDR2 YNFKEQ. The CDR3 is 15 amino acids. V was trimmed by 0 bases and J by 5 bases, leaving 11 bases between them. The CDR3 region has the DNA TGTGCCAGCAGCCAAGACCCGGGACTCAACAATGAGCAGTTCTTC. Translating it yields CASSQDPGLNNEQFF.

This rearrangement joins TRBV4-1 to TRBJ2-3; D remains ambiguous. The germline V gene has CDR1 MGHRA and CDR2 YSYEKL. Trimming removed 1 base at V and 0 bases at J, with 8 bases between. This CDR3 has 15 amino acids. The CDR3 bases are TGCGCCAGCAGCCAAGTCCCCGGTAGCACAGATACGCAGTATTTT. This sequence encodes CASSQVPGSTDTQYF.

The chain couples TRBV5-1 to TRBJ2-3; 11 bases line up with TRBD2. Trimming at V came to 3 bases and at J to 2 bases, leaving 14 bases not matched to a gene. Germline loops: CDR1 SGHRS, CDR2 YFSETQ. The CDR3 spans 19 residues. The CDR3 region has the DNA TGCGCCAGCAGCTCAACAAGAAAATTAGCGGGGGGGACCACAGATACGCAGTATTTT. Its translation: CASSSTRKLAGGTTDTQYF.

Notes on this clone: Distinct nucleotide sequences in the sample also encode this CDR3. The chain employs TRBV18 and TRBJ1-1; TRBD1 is a possible D gene (5 bases). V lost 2 bases, J lost 1 base, and 8 bases lay in between. The CDR3 has 14 residues. Germline lookup yields CDR1 KGHSH and CDR2 LQKENI. The CDR3 DNA sequence: TGTGCCAGCTCACCAGCAGGGAAGAACACTGAAGCTTTCTTT. Encoded protein: CASSPAGKNTEAFF.

This clone came up once. V and J are TRBV5-1 and TRBJ2-3; 8 bases are a match to TRBD2. Per germline, CDR1 SGHRS and CDR2 YFSETQ. V dropped 5 bases and J dropped 2; count of bases not matched to a gene: 7. The CDR3 spans 15 residues. DNA of the CDR3: TGCGCCAGCAGACGTCGGGGGGGAGACACAGATACGCAGTATTTT. Protein: CASRRRGGDTDTQYF.

The chain joins TRBV4-1 to TRBJ2-1; 8 nucleotides align to TRBD1. Per germline, CDR1 MGHRA and CDR2 YSYEKL. The trim removed 4 bases at V and 7 bases at J, leaving 9 bases unmatched. The length of the CDR3 is 15 residues. The CDR3 reads CASSPGDRSVNEQFF. CDR3 nucleotide sequence: TGCGCCAGCAGCCCGGGGGACAGGAGTGTAAATGAGCAGTTCTTC.

There are a few counts of this clone. The chain employs TRBV5-1 and TRBJ1-1, with D perhaps matching TRBD1 (6 bases). The germline V and J ends were trimmed by 4 bases and 1 base, with 11 bases remaining between them. The CDR3 spans 14 residues. Germline V lookup: CDR1 SGHRS, CDR2 YFSETQ. The chain's CDR3 is CASSQQGWNTEAFF. The CDR3 nucleotides are TGCGCCAGCAGCCAACAGGGATGGAACACTGAAGCTTTCTTT. The whole variable domain, remainder taken from reference TRBV5-1 and TRBJ1-1, is KAGVTQTPRYLIKTRGQQVTLSCSPISGHRSVSWYQQTPGQGLQFLFEYFSETQRNKGNFPGRFSGRQFSNSRSEMNVSTLELGDSALYLCASSQQGWNTEAFFGQGTRLTVV.

This chain links TRBV11-2 with TRBJ2-1, with 8 bases fitting TRBD1. Germline CDR1 is SGHAT and CDR2 is FQNNGV. Trimming took 2 bases from V and 9 from J; bases not matched to a gene: 12. This CDR3 has 16 residues. The DNA of the CDR3 is TGTGCCAGCAGCTTAACGACCACTTTTACAGGGGGTGAGCAGTTCTTC. It translates to CASSLTTTFTGGEQFF.

The J gene is TRBJ1-5, the V gene TRBV6-4; a possible D gene is TRBD1 (5 bases). The CDR3 sequence is 14 residues long. The germline CDR1 and CDR2 sequences are MRHNA and SNTAGT. Trimming removed 0 bases at V and 4 bases at J, with 7 bases between. The CDR3 nucleotides read TGTGCCAGCAGTGACTCGGGGGGGAATCAGCCCCAGCATTTT. Protein sequence: CASSDSGGNQPQHF.

This clone was detected only a few times. The chain joins TRBV5-1 to TRBJ2-1; possibly TRBD1 for D (5 bases). The CDR3 loop spans 16 amino acids. Germline CDR1 SGHRS, CDR2 YFSETQ. V lost 5 bases and J 4 bases, leaving 19 bases between the germline ends. CDR3 nucleotides: TGCGCCAGCAGGGTCAGGGTCGTTGTGGGATACAATGAGCAGTTCTTC. This encodes CASRVRVVVGYNEQFF.